This TCR beta chain appears in the sequencing data of a study of shared clonotypes between healthy human individuals. Study results and limitations: Of the naive CD4 clonotypes, around 4.9% were shared across a few donors.

With respect to this clone: What it recognizes is unknown. Germline and junction disagree at one end, which may indicate a read error.

The naive CD8 population came from CD45RO-negative cells selected for CCR7, without terminally differentiated effector memory CD45RA+ cells. The CDR3 length is 15 residues. Germline assignment: CDR1 SGHNT and CDR2 YYREEE (reference sequence). Original handling: Sequence data from immunoSEQ were junction-only and lacked quality scores; consequently, filtering differed. TCRdb's copy holds only in-frame clones and misses some; the assay was immunoSEQ multiplex PCR. That table gives V, J and clone size, and the DNA gave D and trimming. The table records roughly 2,000,000 clones, roughly 93% of them present only once.

The chain joins TRBV5-4 to TRBJ2-7, with D perhaps given as TRBD1 or TRBD2 (5 bases each). This receptor was identified in a man in his late teens or twenties in good health. Some clones in this sample may be carry-over from other donors' samples. The sample comprised naive CD8+ T cells from PBMCs. The CDR3 loop reads CASGLVVRESYEQYF. The CDR3, as DNA: TGTGCCAGCGGCTTAGTTGTCAGGGAGTCCTACGAGCAGTACTTC. Variable domain in full (rest from reference TRBV5-4 and TRBJ2-7): ETGVTQSPTHLIKTRGQQVTLRCSSQSGHNTVSWYQQALGQGPQFIFQYYREEENGRGNFPPRFSGLQFPNYSSELNVNALELDDSALYLCASGLVVRESYEQYFGPGTRLTVT.